A selection of T cell receptor beta chains follows, all from one sample in a study of T cell changes during pregnancy in multiple sclerosis. Measured with immunoSEQ multiplex PCR; TCRdb has only the in-frame clones, and not every one. The sample includes 40,000 to 55,000 clones, 80% to 95% seen only once; the top ten take around 0.25%. Source: CD4+ T cells from peripheral blood mononuclear cells, taken in the second trimester of pregnancy. The receptors come from a female donor with multiple sclerosis, enrolled in a pregnancy study. Both conserved end residues are part of each CDR3. The order of the fields is D gene, J gene, V gene, clone size, CDR3 DNA, CDR3 protein. D genes are given only for firm matches. Some rows mark clone size as missing; the rest say once, few, many or name a class of expanded clone.

NA TRBJ2-3 TRBV2 NA TGTGCCAGCAACAGACCGGGGGAAGGAGATACGCAGTATTTT CASNRPGEGDTQYF
TRBD1 TRBJ2-3 TRBV5-6 NA TGTGCCAGCAGCTACGGGACAGGCGGCACAGATACGCAGTATTTT CASSYGTGGTDTQYF
TRBD1 TRBJ2-7 TRBV2 NA TGTGCCAGCCGGCCGGGACAGGGATCCTACGAGCAGTACTTC CASRPGQGSYEQYF
NA TRBJ1-2 TRBV7-9 NA TGTGCCAGCAGCTTCTACTCGGGAACTAACTATGGCTACACCTTC CASSFYSGTNYGYTF
NA TRBJ2-3 TRBV9 NA TGTGCCAGCAGCCCCGGCCCGAGGGATACGCAGTATTTT CASSPGPRDTQYF
TRBD1 TRBJ2-1 TRBV7-7 once TGTGCTAGCAGCTCCGGGACAGGGAAGCATGAGCAGTTCTTC CASSSGTGKHEQFF
NA TRBJ2-3 TRBV11-1 NA TGTGCCAGCAGCTTAGAACACCCCACAGATACGCAGTATTTT CASSLEHPTDTQYF
NA TRBJ1-1 TRBV5-1 NA TGCGCCAGCAGCTCCTACGGGGGGAACACTGAAGCTTTCTTT CASSSYGGNTEAFF
TRBD2 TRBJ2-2 TRBV5-1 NA TGCGCCAGCAGCTTGGGCGCTAGCGGGAGCTCTGGCACCGGGGAGCTGTTTTTT CASSLGASGSSGTGELFF
TRBD2 TRBJ2-7 TRBV6-6 NA TGTGCCAGCAGTCACACTAGCGGGGGGGCATTGCACGAGCAGTACTTC CASSHTSGGALHEQYF
NA TRBJ2-7 TRBV19 NA TGTGCCAGTAGTTATCTAGGGGGCTCCTACGAGCAGTACTTC CASSYLGGSYEQYF
NA TRBJ2-7 TRBV27 NA TGTGCCAGCAGTGGGGCTGGGGGGGCGCGAGGAGAGCAGTACTTC CASSGAGGARGEQYF
NA TRBJ1-1 TRBV19 NA TGTGCCAGTAGTATGGTCCCCAGTGAAGCTTTCTTT CASSMVPSEAFF
TRBD1 TRBJ1-5 TRBV19 NA TGTGCCAGTAGTGAATCGACAGGGGTCAATCAGCCCCAGCATTTT CASSESTGVNQPQHF
NA TRBJ1-2 TRBV7-8 NA TGTGCCAGCAGCTTAGGAGGCAGGGATGCCTATGGCTACACCTTC CASSLGGRDAYGYTF
NA TRBJ1-4 TRBV6-6 once TGTGCCAGCAAACAGGTTAATGAAAAACTGTTTTTT CASKQVNEKLFF
NA TRBJ1-2 TRBV4-2 NA TGTGCCAGCAGCCAAGACCTGTCAATTCGGGGCTACACCTTC CASSQDLSIRGYTF
TRBD1 TRBJ1-2 TRBV10-3 NA TGTGCCATCAGTGATATCAGGACAGGGAACGGCTACACCTTC CAISDIRTGNGYTF
NA TRBJ2-7 TRBV19 few TGTGCCAGTAGTCCAGGGGGGAGCGACGAGCAGTACTTC CASSPGGSDEQYF
TRBD1 TRBJ1-6 TRBV6-1 NA TGTGCCAGCAGTGATTTGACAGGGCTTGGTTCACCCCTCCACTTT CASSDLTGLGSPLHF
TRBD2 TRBJ2-7 TRBV7-8 NA TGTGCCAGCAGCTCCCTCGGGGGGGCGGGCGAGCAGTACTTC CASSSLGGAGEQYF
NA TRBJ1-3 TRBV6-1 NA TGTGCCAGCAGCGCCGGAGGCCCTGGAAACACCATATATTTT CASSAGGPGNTIYF
NA TRBJ1-1 TRBV19 NA TGTGCCAGTAGTCGGTCAGGGAACACTGAAGCTTTCTTT CASSRSGNTEAFF
NA TRBJ2-7 TRBV25-1 few TGTGCCAGCAGTGTTAGCTCCTACGAGCAGTACTTC CASSVSSYEQYF
NA TRBJ2-2 TRBV10-3 NA TGTGCCATCAGTGAGGCTCAGGTCCGAGACACCGGGGAGCTGTTTTTT CAISEAQVRDTGELFF
NA TRBJ2-2 TRBV6-1 once TGTGCCAGCAGTGAAAGCAGGAAGAACACCGGGGAGCTGTTTTTT CASSESRKNTGELFF
TRBD1 TRBJ1-5 TRBV27 NA TGTGCCAGCAGTCACAAATGGACAGGGAGAGATAGCAATCAGCCCCAGCATTTT CASSHKWTGRDSNQPQHF
NA TRBJ2-1 TRBV7-9 NA TGTGCCAGCAGCCCCCCTTGGGAGAGCTCCTACAATGAGCAGTTCTTC CASSPPWESSYNEQFF